Shown below are 29 T cell receptor beta chains from a single sample sequenced in a study of OX40 agonist ivuxolimab in advanced cancers. Some clones are missing from TCRdb's copy, which holds only in-frame ones; the method was immunoSEQ multiplex PCR. Of around 63,000 clones in the sample, about 93% were seen once. The specimen was CD4+ or CD8+ T cells sorted from blood, collected in a trial of the OX40 agonist ivuxolimab. These receptors all stem from an adult with an advanced solid tumor such as melanoma, head and neck, liver or kidney cancer.

V and J are TRBV5-4 and TRBJ2-3; D not certain. Germline V gives CDR1 SGHNT, CDR2 YYREEE (reference sequence). This CDR3 has 16 amino acids. V lost 2 bases and J lost 0, with 13 bases in between. CDR3 coding DNA: TGTGCCAGCAGCTTTTGGCCAGCTACTAGCACAGATACGCAGTATTTT. Translation gives CASSFWPATSTDTQYF.

The J gene is TRBJ2-2, the V gene TRBV19; D might be TRBD1 or TRBD2, each matching 5 bases. Germline V gene lookup returns CDR1 LNHDA and CDR2 SQIVND (reference sequence). V lost 3 bases and J lost 5, with 10 bases in between. This CDR3 comprises 14 residues. As DNA, the CDR3 is TGTGCCAGTAGTATCGGGACGGCAACCGGGGAGCTGTTTTTT. Protein sequence: CASSIGTATGELFF.

The CDR3 spells CATSRLDRGYGYTF. The CDR3 nucleotides read TGTGCCACCAGCAGGTTGGACAGGGGCTATGGCTACACCTTC. The chain employs TRBV15 and TRBJ1-2; 9 bases align to TRBD1. J gave up 4 bases and V 3 bases, and 3 bases lay outside the gene matches. This CDR3 comprises 14 residues. The germline CDR1 and CDR2 sequences are LNHNV and YYDKDF (reference sequence).

A single count supports this clone. The chain couples TRBV19 to TRBJ2-7; 7 nucleotides align to TRBD2. The junction had 7 bases not matched to a gene; V was cut back by 8 bases and J by 6 bases. CDR1 LNHDA and CDR2 SQIVND come from the germline V gene (reference sequence). The CDR3 extends over 12 amino acids. The CDR3 loop reads CASGEGSSEQYF. The CDR3 DNA is TGTGCCAGTGGGGAGGGGTCGAGCGAGCAGTACTTC.

The rearrangement joins TRBV29-1 to TRBJ1-2; D is unresolved. This CDR3 has 13 amino acids. Trimming removed 5 bases at V and 4 bases at J, with 14 bases between. CDR1 is SQVTM and CDR2 is ANQGSEA in the germline V gene. The CDR3 region has the DNA TGCAGCGTTAAGGGAGCGTACCTCTATGGCTACACCTTC. Its translation is CSVKGAYLYGYTF.

This clone was found a few times. The gene calls are TRBV11-2 and TRBJ1-2; unclear D gene. Germline V gene lookup returns CDR1 SGHAT and CDR2 FQNNGV. The CDR3 runs 12 residues. The ends were cut back, 1 base at V and 7 bases at J, with 7 bases in the middle. The CDR3 nucleotides read TGTGCCAGCAGCTTAGCTGGGTCTGGCTACACCTTC. Encoded protein: CASSLAGSGYTF.

The chain links TRBV20-1 to TRBJ2-7; D unresolved. V was shortened by 2 bases and J by 3 bases, with 5 bases between the two germline ends. Germline V gene data show CDR1 as DFQATT and CDR2 as SNEGSKA (reference sequence). The CDR3 has 11 residues. The CDR3 DNA reads as TGCAGTGCTAGATGGGGCTACGAGCAGTACTTC. It encodes CSARWGYEQYF.

The chain carries TRBV10-2 and TRBJ2-7, with TRBD2 matching 12 bases. There are 15 residues in the CDR3. The germline CDR1 and CDR2 sequences are WSHSY and SAAADI. V dropped 5 bases and J dropped 5; count of bases not matched to a gene: 7. CDR3 DNA sequence: TGCGCCAGCAGTCCGACTAGCGGGAGTTTCCACGAGCAGTACTTC. Translating gives CASSPTSGSFHEQYF.

This clone was observed a single time. This chain links TRBV7-2 with TRBJ2-5; unclear D gene. The CDR3 runs to 14 residues. Germline CDR1 and CDR2: SGHTA and FQGNSA. Trimming removed 1 base from V and 5 bases from J, with 11 bases in between. CDR3 protein: CASSLVGLGETQYF. CDR3 sequence (DNA): TGTGCCAGCAGCTTAGTAGGGCTTGGCGAGACCCAGTACTTC.

This clone showed up just a few times. The V gene is TRBV7-9, the J gene TRBJ1-2, with a possible D match to TRBD1 (5 bases). The germline gives CDR1 SEHNR, CDR2 FQNEAQ (reference sequence). The CDR3 runs 13 residues. The V end lost 5 bases, the J end lost 6 bases, and 13 bases lay between the germline ends. CDR3 nucleotide sequence: TGTGCCAGCAGCGGAGGGGCCGAAAATGGCTACACCTTC. It specifies CASSGGAENGYTF.

This chain uses TRBV12-5 with TRBJ2-5, with D possibly TRBD2 on 6 matching bases. Trimming removed 4 bases at V and 2 bases at J, with 14 bases between. Germline V gene data show CDR1 as LGHNT and CDR2 as FRNRAP. This CDR3 has 15 residues. The CDR3 loop reads CASGSSAGIQETQYF. CDR3 bases: TGTGCTAGTGGTTCCTCCGCGGGAATACAAGAGACCCAGTACTTC.

This chain connects TRBV4-1 to TRBJ2-1; D call uncertain. Per germline, CDR1 MGHRA and CDR2 YSYEKL. Between the trimmed V and J ends, which lost 0 bases and 5 bases, there was a span of 5 bases. The CDR3 has 13 residues. CDR3 DNA sequence: TGCGCCAGCAGCCAAGAGTCCAACAATGAGCAGTTCTTC. Translation: CASSQESNNEQFF.

The CDR3 reads CASSLVARDTQYF. In DNA, the CDR3 is TGTGCCAGCAGCTTAGTAGCGAGAGATACGCAGTATTTT. The chain has TRBV7-8 and TRBJ2-3; D may be TRBD2 (5 bases). With 1 base removed from V and 5 bases from J, the gap between germline ends came to 7 bases. Germline V gene lookup returns CDR1 SGHVS and CDR2 FQNEAQ. The CDR3 length is 13 residues.

This clone has just one count. The chain employs TRBV28 and TRBJ2-6; D is unresolved. This CDR3 comprises 16 residues. From germline, CDR1 is MDHEN and CDR2 SYDVKM. Trimming took 5 bases from V and 4 from J, leaving 15 bases between them. The CDR3 DNA reads TGTGCCAGCAGTCGAGAGGTCCAGTTCGGGGCCAACGTCCTGACTTTC. Translation gives CASSREVQFGANVLTF.

The chain has TRBV5-5 and TRBJ2-7; the match to TRBD2 covers 8 bases. Per germline, CDR1 SGHKS and CDR2 YYEKEE (reference sequence). The CDR3 loop spans 14 amino acids. J gave up 1 base and V 4 bases, and 4 bases lay outside the gene matches. The CDR3 loop reads CASSPGLVSYEQYF. The CDR3 DNA is TGTGCCAGCAGCCCGGGACTAGTTTCCTACGAGCAGTACTTC.

The rearrangement uses TRBV5-4 and TRBJ1-2; the match to TRBD1 covers 8 bases. The junction had 5 bases not matched to a gene; V was cut back by 2 bases and J by 5 bases. The CDR3 has 14 amino acids. Germline V gene data show CDR1 as SGHNT and CDR2 as YYREEE (reference sequence). The CDR3 sequence: CASSFPGGEYGYTF. For the CDR3, the DNA is TGTGCCAGCAGCTTCCCAGGGGGCGAGTATGGCTACACCTTC.

The chain employs TRBV14 and TRBJ2-1, with 8 bases that match TRBD2. Germline values: CDR1 SGHDN, CDR2 FVKESK. This CDR3 region has 14 residues. With 4 bases clipped from V and 8 bases from J, the junction kept 7 bases outside the gene matches. CDR3 region: CASSPLGLADEQFF. The CDR3 DNA reads TGTGCCAGCAGCCCACTCGGACTAGCCGATGAGCAGTTCTTC.

The J gene is TRBJ2-1, the V gene TRBV19, with unresolved D. Per the germline V gene, CDR1 is LNHDA and CDR2 is SQIVND (reference sequence). The CDR3 runs 13 residues. V gave up 3 bases and J gave up 8 bases, with 11 bases separating them. The CDR3 here is CASSIGPFYEQFF. In DNA form, the CDR3 reads TGTGCCAGTAGTATCGGACCGTTTTATGAGCAGTTCTTC.

This chain joins TRBV7-9 and TRBJ2-7; perhaps TRBD1 as D (5 bases). Germline values: CDR1 SEHNR, CDR2 FQNEAQ (reference sequence). The CDR3 spans 15 residues. The ends were cut back, 4 bases at V and 3 bases at J, with 16 bases in the middle. The CDR3 nucleotides read TGTGCCAGCAGCTCGCCCCCGACAGAGAACTACGAGCAGTACTTC. Translated: CASSSPPTENYEQYF.

V gene TRBV7-6 combines with J gene TRBJ2-1; 8 bases are shared with TRBD1. The ends lost 1 base at V and 8 bases at J; junction bases unmatched: 4. The germline gives CDR1 SGHVS, CDR2 FNYEAQ. This CDR3 is built from 14 residues. The CDR3 sequence: CASSLGTGFDEQFF. The CDR3 DNA reads TGTGCCAGCAGCTTAGGGACAGGGTTCGATGAGCAGTTCTTC.

The V call is TRBV19, the J call TRBJ2-7; D may be TRBD1 (6 bases). Trimming shortened V by 5 bases and J by 3 bases, and 11 bases separated the two germline ends. The CDR3 loop spans 13 amino acids. Germline CDR1 reads LNHDA; CDR2 reads SQIVND (reference sequence). DNA for the CDR3: TGTGCCAGTAGTTTCGGACAGAACTACGAGCAGTACTTC. It specifies CASSFGQNYEQYF.

This sequence joins TRBV19 and TRBJ2-1; D ambiguous. V lost 2 bases, J lost 4 bases, and 9 bases lay in between. The length of the CDR3 is 14 residues. Germline CDR1 is LNHDA and CDR2 is SQIVND (reference sequence). CDR3 protein: CASSINSYYNEQFF. CDR3 nucleotide sequence: TGTGCCAGTAGTATAAACAGTTATTACAATGAGCAGTTCTTC.

The chain carries TRBV2 and TRBJ1-1, with a possible D match to TRBD1 (6 bases). Trimming took off 0 bases at V and 11 bases at J, with 16 bases between the two ends. The CDR3 has 14 amino acids. Germline V gene data show CDR1 as SNHLY and CDR2 as FYNNEI. The CDR3 nucleotides are TGTGCCAGCAGTGAAGCGCTGGGGGGGGGCGAGGCTTTCTTT. Amino acids: CASSEALGGGEAFF.

The V call is TRBV27, the J call TRBJ1-2; perhaps TRBD1 as D (5 bases). Trimming shortened V by 5 bases and J by 3 bases, and 10 bases separated the two germline ends. The CDR3 totals 13 residues. CDR1 and CDR2 (germline): MNHEY, SMNVEV (reference sequence). The CDR3 DNA reads TGTGCCAGCAGTCCAGGACACGACTATGGCTACACCTTC. This gives the protein CASSPGHDYGYTF.

The chain uses TRBV27 and TRBJ2-5; the D call may be TRBD1 or TRBD2 (5 bases each). The CDR3 is 13 amino acids. Germline values: CDR1 MNHEY, CDR2 SMNVEV (reference sequence). The V gene lost 4 bases and the J gene lost 4 bases, with 10 bases spanning the gap. This chain's CDR3 is CASSSTRGETQYF. The CDR3 bases are TGTGCCAGCAGTTCCACTAGGGGAGAGACCCAGTACTTC.

The V and J genes are TRBV27 and TRBJ2-3; no clear D gene. The germline V gene has CDR1 MNHEY and CDR2 SMNVEV (reference sequence). V lost 5 bases and J 6 bases, leaving 15 bases between the germline ends. The length of the CDR3 is 14 residues. This chain's CDR3 is CASSVVPLPDTQYF. CDR3 nucleotides: TGTGCCAGCAGTGTAGTCCCTCTCCCTGATACGCAGTATTTT.

This chain joins TRBV6-1 and TRBJ2-5; D might be TRBD2 (7 bases). Per germline, CDR1 MNHNS and CDR2 SASEGT. The ends were cut back, 3 bases at V and 4 bases at J, with 18 bases in the middle. This CDR3 comprises 16 residues. The CDR3 protein is CASSDGGLGEGETQYF. In DNA form, the CDR3 reads TGTGCCAGCAGTGACGGGGGCCTCGGGGAGGGAGAGACCCAGTACTTC.

The V gene is TRBV27, the J gene TRBJ2-2; D possibly corresponds to TRBD1 (6 bases). Germline CDR1 reads MNHEY; CDR2 reads SMNVEV (reference sequence). With 7 bases removed from V and 7 bases from J, the gap between germline ends came to 19 bases. This CDR3 has 15 residues. In nucleotides, the CDR3 is TGTGCCAGCACTCTGTACGCAGGGGCTGACGGGGAGCTGTTTTTT. Its protein product is CASTLYAGADGELFF.

This sequence joins TRBV6-1 and TRBJ1-1; 7 bases match TRBD1. CDR1 and CDR2 from the germline V gene are MNHNS and SASEGT. This CDR3 spans 13 amino acids. J lost 7 bases, V lost 8 bases, and 10 bases had no gene match. The CDR3 DNA is TGTGCCAGCGGGAACAGGGGAAGGGGTGAAGCTTTCTTT. The encoded protein is CASGNRGRGEAFF.